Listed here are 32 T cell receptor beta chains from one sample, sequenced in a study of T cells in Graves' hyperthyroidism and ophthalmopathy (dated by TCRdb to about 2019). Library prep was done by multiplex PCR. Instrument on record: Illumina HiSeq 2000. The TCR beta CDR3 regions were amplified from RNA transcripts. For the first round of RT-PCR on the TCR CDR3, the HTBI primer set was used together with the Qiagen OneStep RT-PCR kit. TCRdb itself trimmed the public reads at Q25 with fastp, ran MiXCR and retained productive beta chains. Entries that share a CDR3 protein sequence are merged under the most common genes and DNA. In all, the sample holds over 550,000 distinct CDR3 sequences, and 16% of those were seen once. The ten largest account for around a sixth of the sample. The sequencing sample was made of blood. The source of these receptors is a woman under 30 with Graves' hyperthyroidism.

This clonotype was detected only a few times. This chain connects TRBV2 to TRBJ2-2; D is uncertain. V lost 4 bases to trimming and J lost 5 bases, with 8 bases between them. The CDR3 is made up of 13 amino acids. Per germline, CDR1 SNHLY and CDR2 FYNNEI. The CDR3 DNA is TGTGCCAGCAGTGTGGGCACAACCGGGGAGCTGTTTTTT. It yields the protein CASSVGTTGELFF.

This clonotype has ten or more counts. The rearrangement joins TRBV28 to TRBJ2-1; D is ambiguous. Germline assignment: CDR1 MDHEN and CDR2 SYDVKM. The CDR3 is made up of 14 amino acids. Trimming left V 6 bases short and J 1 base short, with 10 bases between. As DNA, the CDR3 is TGTGCCAGCAGAACAGTACTATCCTACAATGAGCAGTTCTTC. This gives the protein CASRTVLSYNEQFF.

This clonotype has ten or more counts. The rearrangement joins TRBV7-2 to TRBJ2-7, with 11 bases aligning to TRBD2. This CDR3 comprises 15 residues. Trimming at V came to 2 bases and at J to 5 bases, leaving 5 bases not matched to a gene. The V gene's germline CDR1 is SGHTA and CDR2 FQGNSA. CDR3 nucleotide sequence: TGTGCCAGCAGCTTAAGGCTAGCGGGGGGTCACGAGCAGTACTTC. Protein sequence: CASSLRLAGGHEQYF.

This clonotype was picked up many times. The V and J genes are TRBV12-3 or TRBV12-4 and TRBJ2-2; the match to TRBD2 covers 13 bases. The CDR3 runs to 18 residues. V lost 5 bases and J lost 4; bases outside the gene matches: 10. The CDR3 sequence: CASSRRLAGGLSTGELFF. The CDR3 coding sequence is TGTGCCAGCAGTCGACGACTAGCGGGGGGCCTTAGCACCGGGGAGCTGTTTTTT.

CDR3: CASSVENEQYF. As DNA, the CDR3 is TGTGCCAGCAGTGTGGAGAACGAGCAGTACTTC. This chain joins TRBV2 and TRBJ2-7, with unresolved D. Trimming shortened V by 4 bases and J by 5 bases, and 6 bases separated the two germline ends. The CDR3 contains 11 residues. Germline values: CDR1 SNHLY, CDR2 FYNNEI.

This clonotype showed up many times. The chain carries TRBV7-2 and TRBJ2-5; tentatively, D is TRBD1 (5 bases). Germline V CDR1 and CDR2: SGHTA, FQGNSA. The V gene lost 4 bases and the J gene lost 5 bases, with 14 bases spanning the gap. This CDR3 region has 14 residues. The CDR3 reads CASSSYRFGETQYF. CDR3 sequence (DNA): TGTGCCAGCAGCTCATACAGGTTCGGGGAGACCCAGTACTTC.

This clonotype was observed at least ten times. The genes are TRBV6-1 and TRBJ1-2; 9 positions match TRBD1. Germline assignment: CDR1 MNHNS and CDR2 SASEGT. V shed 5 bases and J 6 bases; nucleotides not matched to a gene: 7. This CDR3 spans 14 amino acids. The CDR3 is CASSPRDRENGYTF. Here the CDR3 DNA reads TGTGCCAGCAGTCCAAGGGACAGGGAAAATGGCTACACCTTC.

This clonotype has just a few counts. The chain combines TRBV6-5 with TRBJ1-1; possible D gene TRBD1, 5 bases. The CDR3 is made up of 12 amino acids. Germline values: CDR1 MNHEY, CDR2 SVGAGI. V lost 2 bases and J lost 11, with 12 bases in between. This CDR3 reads CASSYGGSWAFF. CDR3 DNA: TGTGCCAGCAGTTACGGGGGAAGTTGGGCTTTCTTT.

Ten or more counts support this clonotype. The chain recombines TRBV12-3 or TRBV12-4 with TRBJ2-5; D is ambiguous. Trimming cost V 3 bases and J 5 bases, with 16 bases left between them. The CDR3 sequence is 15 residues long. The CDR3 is CASSFGLGRRETQYF. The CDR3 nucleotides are TGTGCCAGCAGTTTCGGCCTGGGTCGGCGGGAGACCCAGTACTTC.

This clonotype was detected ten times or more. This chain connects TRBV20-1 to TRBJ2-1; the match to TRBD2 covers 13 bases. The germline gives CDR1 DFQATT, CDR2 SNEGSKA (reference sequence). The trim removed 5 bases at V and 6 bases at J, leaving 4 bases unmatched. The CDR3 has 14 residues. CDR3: CSAGTSGKFNEQFF. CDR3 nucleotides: TGCAGTGCTGGGACTAGCGGGAAGTTCAATGAGCAGTTCTTC.

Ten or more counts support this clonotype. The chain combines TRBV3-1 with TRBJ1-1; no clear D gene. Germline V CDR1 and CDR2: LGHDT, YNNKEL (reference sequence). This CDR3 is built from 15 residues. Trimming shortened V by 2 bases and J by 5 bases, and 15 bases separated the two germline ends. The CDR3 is CASSQRRGAGTEAFF. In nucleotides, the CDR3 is TGTGCCAGCAGCCAACGTCGAGGCGCGGGGACTGAAGCTTTCTTT.

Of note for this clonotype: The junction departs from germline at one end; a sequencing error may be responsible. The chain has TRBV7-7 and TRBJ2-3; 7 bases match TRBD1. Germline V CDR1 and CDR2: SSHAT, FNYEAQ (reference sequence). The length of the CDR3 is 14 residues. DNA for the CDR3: TGTGCCAACAGCCCGACAGGGTTGGGAGATACGCAGTATTTT. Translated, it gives CANSPTGLGDTQYF.

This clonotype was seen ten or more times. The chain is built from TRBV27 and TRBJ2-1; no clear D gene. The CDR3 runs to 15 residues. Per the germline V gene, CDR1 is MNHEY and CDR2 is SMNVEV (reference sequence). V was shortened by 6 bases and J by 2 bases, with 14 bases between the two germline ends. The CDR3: CASSLRANTYNEQFF. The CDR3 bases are TGTGCCAGCAGCCTCCGCGCTAATACCTACAATGAGCAGTTCTTC.

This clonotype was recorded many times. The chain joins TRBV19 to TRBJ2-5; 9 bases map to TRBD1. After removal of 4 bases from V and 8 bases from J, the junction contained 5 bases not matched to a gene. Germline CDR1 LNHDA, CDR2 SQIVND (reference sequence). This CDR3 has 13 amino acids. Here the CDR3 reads CASSTGTGYTQYF. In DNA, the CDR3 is TGTGCCAGTAGTACCGGGACAGGGTATACCCAGTACTTC.

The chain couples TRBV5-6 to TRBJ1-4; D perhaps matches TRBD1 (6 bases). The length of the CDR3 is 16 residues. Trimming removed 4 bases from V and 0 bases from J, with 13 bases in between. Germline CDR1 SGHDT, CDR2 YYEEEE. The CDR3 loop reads CASSPGQPATNEKLFF. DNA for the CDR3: TGTGCCAGCAGCCCGGGACAACCGGCAACTAATGAAAAACTGTTTTTT.

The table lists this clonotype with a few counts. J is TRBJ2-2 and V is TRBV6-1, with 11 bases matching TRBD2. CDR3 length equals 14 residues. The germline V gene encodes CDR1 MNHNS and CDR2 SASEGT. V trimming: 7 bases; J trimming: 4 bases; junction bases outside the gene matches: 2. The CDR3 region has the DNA TGTGCCAGCAACCTAGCGGGGGGCACCGGGGAGCTGTTTTTT. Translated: CASNLAGGTGELFF.

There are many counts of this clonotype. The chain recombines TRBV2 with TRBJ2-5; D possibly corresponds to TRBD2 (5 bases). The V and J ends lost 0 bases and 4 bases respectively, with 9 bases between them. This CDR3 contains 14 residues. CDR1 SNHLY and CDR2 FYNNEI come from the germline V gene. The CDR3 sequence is CASSEALAIETQYF. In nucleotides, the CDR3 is TGTGCCAGCAGTGAAGCGCTAGCCATAGAGACCCAGTACTTC.

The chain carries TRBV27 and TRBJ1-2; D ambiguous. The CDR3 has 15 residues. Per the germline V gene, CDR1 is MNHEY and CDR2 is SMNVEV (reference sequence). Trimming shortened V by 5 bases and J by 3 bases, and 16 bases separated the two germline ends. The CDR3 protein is CASSVWGTRDYGYTF. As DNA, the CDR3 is TGTGCCAGCAGTGTTTGGGGAACCCGGGACTATGGCTACACCTTC.

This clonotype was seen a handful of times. The DNA of the CDR3 is TGTGCCAGCAAATCGGGACAGGGGTCCGGAAACACCATATATTTT. It codes for CASKSGQGSGNTIYF. The chain has TRBV5-6 and TRBJ1-3, with 10 bases fitting TRBD1. The CDR3 has 15 residues. The germline V gene encodes CDR1 SGHDT and CDR2 YYEEEE. J was trimmed by 4 bases and V by 6 bases; bases with no gene match: 7.

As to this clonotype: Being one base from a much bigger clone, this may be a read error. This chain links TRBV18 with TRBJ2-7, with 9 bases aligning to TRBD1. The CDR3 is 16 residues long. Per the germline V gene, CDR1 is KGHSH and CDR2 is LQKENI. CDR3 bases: TGTGCCAGCTCAACCCGAGACAGGGGGACCGTCTACGAGCTGTACTTC. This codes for CASSTRDRGTVYELYF.

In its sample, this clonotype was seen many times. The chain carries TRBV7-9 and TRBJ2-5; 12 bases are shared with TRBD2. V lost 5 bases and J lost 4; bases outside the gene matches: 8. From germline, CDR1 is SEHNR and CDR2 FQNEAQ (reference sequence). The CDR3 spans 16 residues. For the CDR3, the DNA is TGTGCCAGCAGCGATGCTAGCGGGGGGGCAGGAGAGACCCAGTACTTC. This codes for CASSDASGGAGETQYF.

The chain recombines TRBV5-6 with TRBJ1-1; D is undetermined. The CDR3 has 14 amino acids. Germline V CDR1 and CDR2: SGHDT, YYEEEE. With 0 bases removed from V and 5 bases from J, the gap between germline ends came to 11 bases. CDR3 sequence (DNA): TGTGCCAGCAGCTTGGACGGACCTAGGACTGAAGCTTTCTTT. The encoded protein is CASSLDGPRTEAFF.

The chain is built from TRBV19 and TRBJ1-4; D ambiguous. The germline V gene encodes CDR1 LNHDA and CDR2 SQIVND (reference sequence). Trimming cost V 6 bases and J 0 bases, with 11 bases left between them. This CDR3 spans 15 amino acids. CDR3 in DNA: TGTGCCAGTAGAGTCAGGCCCACAACTAATGAAAAACTGTTTTTT. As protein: CASRVRPTTNEKLFF.

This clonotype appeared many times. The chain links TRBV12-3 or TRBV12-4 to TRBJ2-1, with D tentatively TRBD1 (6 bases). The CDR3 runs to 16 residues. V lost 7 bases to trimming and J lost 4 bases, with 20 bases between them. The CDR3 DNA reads TGTGCCAGCAAGTTTGGACTGGGACAAGGGTACAATGAGCAGTTCTTC. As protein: CASKFGLGQGYNEQFF.

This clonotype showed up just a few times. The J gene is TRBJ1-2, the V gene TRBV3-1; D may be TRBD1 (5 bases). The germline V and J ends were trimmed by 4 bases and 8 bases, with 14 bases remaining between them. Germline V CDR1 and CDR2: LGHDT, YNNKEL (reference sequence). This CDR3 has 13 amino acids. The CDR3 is CASSLSAGEGYTF. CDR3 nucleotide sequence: TGTGCCAGCAGCCTGAGCGCGGGGGAAGGCTACACCTTC.

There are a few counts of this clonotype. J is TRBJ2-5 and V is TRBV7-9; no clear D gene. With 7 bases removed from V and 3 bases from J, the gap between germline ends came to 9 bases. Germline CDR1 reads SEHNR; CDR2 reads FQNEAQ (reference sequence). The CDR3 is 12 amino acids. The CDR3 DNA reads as TGTGCCAGCACACACGGAGAAGAGACCCAGTACTTC. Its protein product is CASTHGEETQYF.

CDR3 in amino acids: CSVREDSFSNGQYF. The CDR3 nucleotides read TGCAGTGTTAGGGAGGACAGCTTCTCTAACGGGCAGTACTTC. The chain links TRBV20-1 to TRBJ2-7, with D perhaps assigned TRBD1 or TRBD2 (6 bases each). The CDR3 totals 14 residues. Germline CDR1 and CDR2: DFQATT and SNEGSKA (reference sequence). V dropped 7 bases and J dropped 9 bases, with 25 bases sitting between them.

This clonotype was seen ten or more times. The chain's CDR3 is CASSFKILDTQYF. In nucleotides, the CDR3 is TGTGCCAGCAGTTTCAAGATCTTGGATACGCAGTATTTT. The rearrangement links TRBV12-3 or TRBV12-4 to TRBJ2-3; D gene ambiguous. V lost 3 bases to trimming and J lost 6 bases, with 10 bases between them. This CDR3 comprises 13 residues.

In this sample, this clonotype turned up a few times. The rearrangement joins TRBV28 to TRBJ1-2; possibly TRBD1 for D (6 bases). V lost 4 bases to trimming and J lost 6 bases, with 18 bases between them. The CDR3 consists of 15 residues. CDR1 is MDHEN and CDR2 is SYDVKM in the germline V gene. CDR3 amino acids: CASSSSAVGGNGYTF. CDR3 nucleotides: TGTGCCAGCAGTTCATCCGCCGTAGGGGGGAATGGCTACACCTTC.

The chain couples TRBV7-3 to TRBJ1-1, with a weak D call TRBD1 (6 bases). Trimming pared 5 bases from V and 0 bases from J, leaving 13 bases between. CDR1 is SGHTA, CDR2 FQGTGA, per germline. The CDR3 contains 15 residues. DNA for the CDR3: TGTGCCAGCAGCATCAGGGGAGGGCTGAACACTGAAGCTTTCTTT. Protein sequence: CASSIRGGLNTEAFF.

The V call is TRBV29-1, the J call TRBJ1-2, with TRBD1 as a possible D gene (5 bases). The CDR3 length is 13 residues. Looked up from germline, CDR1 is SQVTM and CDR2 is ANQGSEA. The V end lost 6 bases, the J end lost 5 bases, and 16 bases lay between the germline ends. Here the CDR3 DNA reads TGCAGCGTCCATTCCGGGACCGCATATGGCTACACCTTC. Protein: CSVHSGTAYGYTF. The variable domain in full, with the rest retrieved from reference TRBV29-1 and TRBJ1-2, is SAVISQKPSRDICQRGTSLTIQCQVDSQVTMMFWYRQQPGQSLTLIATANQGSEATYESGFVIDKFPISRPNLTFSTLTVSNMSPEDSSIYLCSVHSGTAYGYTFGSGTRLTVV.

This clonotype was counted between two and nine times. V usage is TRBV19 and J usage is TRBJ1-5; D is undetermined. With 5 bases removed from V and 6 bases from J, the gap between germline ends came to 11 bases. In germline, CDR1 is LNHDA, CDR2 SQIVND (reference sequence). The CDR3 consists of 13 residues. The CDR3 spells CASSSERIQPQHF. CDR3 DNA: TGTGCCAGTAGTTCCGAGCGGATTCAGCCCCAGCATTTT.